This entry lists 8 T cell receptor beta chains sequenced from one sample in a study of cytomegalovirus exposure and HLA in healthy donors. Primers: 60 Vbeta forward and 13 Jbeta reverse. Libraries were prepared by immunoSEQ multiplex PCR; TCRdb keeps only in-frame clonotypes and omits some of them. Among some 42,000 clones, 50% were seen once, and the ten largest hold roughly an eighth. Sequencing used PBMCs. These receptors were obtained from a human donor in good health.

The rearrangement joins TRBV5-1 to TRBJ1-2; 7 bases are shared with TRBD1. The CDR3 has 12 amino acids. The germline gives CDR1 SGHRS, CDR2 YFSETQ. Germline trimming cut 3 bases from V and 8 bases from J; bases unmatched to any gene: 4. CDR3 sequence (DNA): TGCGCCAGCAGCTACGACAGGGACGGCTACACCTTC. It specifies CASSYDRDGYTF.

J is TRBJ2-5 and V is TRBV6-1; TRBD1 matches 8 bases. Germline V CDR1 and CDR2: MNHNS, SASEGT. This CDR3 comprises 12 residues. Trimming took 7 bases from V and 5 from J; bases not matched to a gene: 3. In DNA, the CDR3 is TGTGCCAGCACCGGGACAGGCGAGACCCAGTACTTC. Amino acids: CASTGTGETQYF.

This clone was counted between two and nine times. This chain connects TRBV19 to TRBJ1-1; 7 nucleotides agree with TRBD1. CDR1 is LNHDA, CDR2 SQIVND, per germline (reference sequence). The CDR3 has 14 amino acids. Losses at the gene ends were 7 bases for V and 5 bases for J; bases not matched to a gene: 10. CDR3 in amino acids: CASKAETGRTEAFF. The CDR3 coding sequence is TGTGCCAGTAAAGCGGAGACAGGGCGGACTGAAGCTTTCTTT.

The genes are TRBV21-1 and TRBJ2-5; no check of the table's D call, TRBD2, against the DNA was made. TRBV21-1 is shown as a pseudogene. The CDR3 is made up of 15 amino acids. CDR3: CASSARLAGQETQYF. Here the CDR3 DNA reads TGTGCCAGCAGCGCCCGACTAGCGGGACAAGAGACCCAGTACTTC.

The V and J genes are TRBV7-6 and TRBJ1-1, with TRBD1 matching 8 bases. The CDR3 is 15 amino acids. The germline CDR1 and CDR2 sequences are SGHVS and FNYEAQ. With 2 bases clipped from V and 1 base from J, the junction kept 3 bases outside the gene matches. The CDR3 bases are TGTGCCAGCAGCTTAAGACAGGGGACGAACACTGAAGCTTTCTTT. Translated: CASSLRQGTNTEAFF.

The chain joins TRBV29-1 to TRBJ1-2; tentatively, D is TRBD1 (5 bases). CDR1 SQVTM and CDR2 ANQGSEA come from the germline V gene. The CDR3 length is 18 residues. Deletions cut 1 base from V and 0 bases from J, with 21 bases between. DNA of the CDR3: TGCAGCGTTGAAGTTCCAAATGGAAGACAGCATCCTAACTATGGCTACACCTTC. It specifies CSVEVPNGRQHPNYGYTF. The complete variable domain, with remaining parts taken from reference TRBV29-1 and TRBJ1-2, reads SAVISQKPSRDICQRGTSLTIQCQVDSQVTMMFWYRQQPGQSLTLIATANQGSEATYESGFVIDKFPISRPNLTFSTLTVSNMSPEDSSIYLCSVEVPNGRQHPNYGYTFGSGTRLTVV.

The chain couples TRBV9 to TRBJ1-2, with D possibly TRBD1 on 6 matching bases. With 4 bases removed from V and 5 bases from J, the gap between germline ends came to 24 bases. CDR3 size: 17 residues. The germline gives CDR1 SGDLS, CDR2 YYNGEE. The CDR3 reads CASSLSPGGAGRYGYTF. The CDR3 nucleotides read TGTGCCAGCAGCCTCTCACCGGGGGGCGCTGGTAGGTATGGCTACACCTTC.

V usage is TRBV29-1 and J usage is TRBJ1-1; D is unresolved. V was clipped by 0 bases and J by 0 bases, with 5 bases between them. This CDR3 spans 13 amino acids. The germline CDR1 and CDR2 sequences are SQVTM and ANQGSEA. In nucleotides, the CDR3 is TGCAGCGTTGAAGAGACTATGAACACTGAAGCTTTCTTT. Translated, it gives CSVEETMNTEAFF.